This T cell receptor beta chain comes out of a study of shared clonotypes between healthy human individuals. This clone occurred once. Measured with immunoSEQ multiplex PCR; TCRdb has only the in-frame clones, and not every one. The sample holds 2 million to 3 million clones; roughly 93% are singletons and the top ten take about 0.34%. CDR1 KGHSH and CDR2 LQKENI come from the germline V gene. V was cut by 6 bases and J by 4 bases, with 15 bases left in between. This CDR3 spans 14 amino acids. The chain links TRBV18 to TRBJ2-5; tentative D call: TRBD2 (7 bases). The sequenced sample consisted of naive CD4+ T cells from PBMCs. The subset denotes: CD45RA+ positively selected. This receptor was obtained from a man aged 18-30 years in good health. Some clones in this sample may be carry-over from other donors' samples. CDR3 residues: CASSRGTQTETQYF. The CDR3 nucleotides read TGTGCCAGCTCGCGGGGGACACAGACAGAGACCCAGTACTTC.